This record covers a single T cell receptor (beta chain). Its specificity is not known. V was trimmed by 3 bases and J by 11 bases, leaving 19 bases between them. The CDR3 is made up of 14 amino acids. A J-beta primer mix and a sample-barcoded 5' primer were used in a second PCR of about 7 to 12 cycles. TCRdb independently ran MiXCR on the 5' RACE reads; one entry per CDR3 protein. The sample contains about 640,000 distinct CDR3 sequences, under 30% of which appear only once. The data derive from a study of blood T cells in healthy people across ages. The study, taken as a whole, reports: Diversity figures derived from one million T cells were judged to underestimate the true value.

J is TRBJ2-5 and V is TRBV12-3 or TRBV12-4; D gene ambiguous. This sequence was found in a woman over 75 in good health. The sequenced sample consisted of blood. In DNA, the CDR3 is TGTGCCAGCAGTTTGATTGAAGGTAATGATGAGCAGTACTTC. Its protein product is CASSLIEGNDEQYF.